The 16 T cell receptor beta chains presented below share a single source sample, sequenced in a study of T-cell reconstitution after alpha-beta-depleted transplantation in children. Preparation of the TCRbeta library involved a method that used unique molecular identifiers. Each CDR3 protein is one row after TCRdb ran MiXCR on the PCR reads. Of some 450,000 distinct CDR3 sequences detected, about 45% appear once; the ten largest clones hold approximately 30%. The specimen was PBMCs, collected before TCRalphabeta/CD19-depleted stem cell transplant. These receptors all stem from a girl aged 2-9 years with aplastic anemia, due to receive a stem cell transplant.

The chain joins TRBV6-8 to TRBJ1-1; weak D call: TRBD1 (5 bases). Per the germline V gene, CDR1 is MNHGY and CDR2 is SAAAGT. CDR3 size: 16 residues. Trimming pared 7 bases from V and 2 bases from J, leaving 20 bases between. The CDR3: CASTTTAQGTNTEAFF. As DNA, the CDR3 is TGTGCCAGCACCACTACCGCTCAGGGAACTAACACTGAAGCTTTCTTT.

The rearrangement joins TRBV10-3 to TRBJ2-3, with a tentative D call TRBD1 (6 bases). The CDR3 sequence is 14 residues long. The germline V and J ends were trimmed by 11 bases and 0 bases, with 15 bases remaining between them. Germline loops: CDR1 ENHRY, CDR2 SYGVKD. Written as DNA, the CDR3 is TGTGCCGTCCGGGACACAGCAAGCACAGATACGCAGTATTTT. Its translation: CAVRDTASTDTQYF.

The gene calls are TRBV10-3 and TRBJ2-3; no definite D call. Germline CDR1 and CDR2: ENHRY and SYGVKD. The CDR3 length is 13 residues. Trimming took 5 bases from V and 0 from J, leaving 6 bases between them. CDR3 amino acids: CAISPTSTDTQYF. The CDR3 bases are TGTGCCATCAGTCCAACTAGCACAGATACGCAGTATTTT.

The chain combines TRBV7-2 with TRBJ1-4, with TRBD1 as a possible D gene (5 bases). CDR1 and CDR2 from the germline V gene are SGHTA and FQGNSA. The V and J ends lost 5 bases and 4 bases respectively, with 14 bases between them. The CDR3 sequence is 15 residues long. The chain's CDR3 is CASSLSTGINEKLFF. The CDR3 DNA reads TGTGCCAGCAGCCTATCAACAGGAATTAATGAAAAACTGTTTTTT. The full variable domain, in which reference TRBV7-2 and TRBJ1-4 provide the parts outside the CDR3, is GAGVSQSPSNKVTEKGKDVELRCDPISGHTALYWYRQSLGQGLEFLIYFQGNSAPDKSGLPSDRFSAERTGGSVSTLTIQRTQQEDSAVYLCASSLSTGINEKLFFGSGTQLSVL.

This clonotype turned up a few times. The CDR3 DNA sequence: TGCAGTGCTAGAAACCCCCCAGGACAGGGAAACACCATATATTTT. Its translation is CSARNPPGQGNTIYF. The chain is built from TRBV20-1 and TRBJ1-3; tentatively, D is TRBD1 (6 bases). The CDR3 has 15 amino acids. Trimming removed 2 bases from V and 4 bases from J, with 15 bases in between. Germline V gene data show CDR1 as DFQATT and CDR2 as SNEGSKA (reference sequence).

This clonotype was counted a few times. This rearrangement joins TRBV7-2 to TRBJ2-7; 8 bases map to TRBD1. CDR3 size: 14 residues. CDR1 is SGHTA and CDR2 is FQGNSA in the germline V gene. Trimming took 4 bases from V and 7 from J; bases not matched to a gene: 9. The DNA of the CDR3 is TGTGCCAGCAGCTCCCAGACAGGGGCAAGGGAGCAGTACTTC. This sequence encodes CASSSQTGAREQYF. Together with reference TRBV7-2 and TRBJ2-7, the CDR3 gives the full variable domain: GAGVSQSPSNKVTEKGKDVELRCDPISGHTALYWYRQSLGQGLEFLIYFQGNSAPDKSGLPSDRFSAERTGGSVSTLTIQRTQQEDSAVYLCASSSQTGAREQYFGPGTRLTVT.

Ten or more counts support this clonotype. V gene TRBV11-2 combines with J gene TRBJ2-3, with 9 bases aligning to TRBD2. V dropped 5 bases and J dropped 3; count of bases not matched to a gene: 6. CDR3 length: 15 residues. Germline CDR1 reads SGHAT; CDR2 reads FQNNGV. The CDR3 loop is CASSPRGGKTDTQYF. CDR3 nucleotides: TGTGCCAGCAGCCCGCGGGGGGGGAAAACAGATACGCAGTATTTT.

This clonotype has at least ten counts. The chain has TRBV5-5 and TRBJ2-5; D perhaps matches TRBD2 (6 bases). The CDR3 covers 14 residues. Germline CDR1 is SGHKS and CDR2 is YYEKEE (reference sequence). The V and J ends lost 3 bases and 2 bases respectively, with 11 bases between them. The CDR3 DNA sequence: TGTGCCAGCAGCTGGGACTGGGGACAAGAGACCCAGTACTTC. Its protein product is CASSWDWGQETQYF.

V gene TRBV7-9 combines with J gene TRBJ2-5, with 12 bases matching TRBD2. CDR3 length: 17 amino acids. Germline CDR1 is SEHNR and CDR2 is FQNEAQ (reference sequence). After removal of 5 bases from V and 5 bases from J, the junction contained 12 bases not matched to a gene. The CDR3 DNA reads as TGTGCCAGCAGCCCGGGACTAGCGGGCCCCAGGATGGAGACCCAGTACTTC. This encodes CASSPGLAGPRMETQYF.

The gene calls are TRBV4-2 and TRBJ1-3; a weak D match, TRBD1 (6 bases). V dropped 5 bases and J dropped 2 bases, with 13 bases sitting between them. The CDR3 covers 15 residues. Germline CDR1 LGHNA, CDR2 YNFKEQ. CDR3 loop: CASSSLGGTGNTIYF. For the CDR3, the DNA is TGTGCCAGCAGCTCTTTAGGGGGGACTGGAAACACCATATATTTT.

The rearrangement links TRBV30 to TRBJ2-1; possible D gene TRBD1, 6 bases. The CDR3 length is 15 residues. Germline V gene lookup returns CDR1 GTSNPN and CDR2 SVGIG (reference sequence). The V and J ends lost 5 bases and 4 bases respectively, with 18 bases between them. The CDR3 DNA follows: TGTGCCTGGGAGAATACAGGGAACCCTTACAATGAGCAGTTCTTC. Protein: CAWENTGNPYNEQFF.

This sequence joins TRBV29-1 and TRBJ2-4; D possibly uses TRBD1 or TRBD2 (6 bases each). In germline, CDR1 is SQVTM, CDR2 ANQGSEA. V was shortened by 7 bases and J by 1 base, with 17 bases between the two germline ends. CDR3 length: 15 amino acids. The CDR3 protein is CSAGGRGQAKNIQYF. The CDR3 DNA reads as TGCAGCGCAGGAGGTCGGGGGCAGGCCAAAAACATTCAGTACTTC. Drawing the rest from reference TRBV29-1 and TRBJ2-4, the complete variable domain is SAVISQKPSRDICQRGTSLTIQCQVDSQVTMMFWYRQQPGQSLTLIATANQGSEATYESGFVIDKFPISRPNLTFSTLTVSNMSPEDSSIYLCSAGGRGQAKNIQYFGAGTRLSVL.

The chain joins TRBV30 to TRBJ2-7; D assignment may be TRBD1 or TRBD2 (6 bases each). This CDR3 is built from 15 residues. The germline gives CDR1 GTSNPN, CDR2 SVGIG (reference sequence). Trimming left V 0 bases short and J 2 bases short, with 14 bases between. DNA for the CDR3: TGTGCCTGGAGTGTAGTTGGGGGGCGCCCCTACGAGCAGTACTTC. This sequence encodes CAWSVVGGRPYEQYF.

This clonotype was counted many times. The rearrangement links TRBV28 to TRBJ1-5; 7 nucleotides agree with TRBD1. Germline CDR1 reads MDHEN; CDR2 reads SYDVKM. Losses at the gene ends were 3 bases for V and 7 bases for J; bases not matched to a gene: 9. There are 15 residues in the CDR3. CDR3 amino acids: CASSLVQGRRQPQHF. The CDR3 nucleotides are TGTGCCAGCAGTTTGGTACAGGGGAGGAGACAGCCCCAGCATTTT.

The V call is TRBV4-1, the J call TRBJ2-1; 9 positions agree with TRBD1. J was trimmed by 9 bases and V by 0 bases; bases with no gene match: 6. The germline CDR1 and CDR2 sequences are MGHRA and YSYEKL. CDR3 size: 15 residues. Here the CDR3 reads CASSQDRAQGAEQFF. The CDR3 DNA follows: TGCGCCAGCAGCCAAGATAGGGCACAGGGGGCTGAGCAGTTCTTC.

This clonotype appeared many times. A junction end diverges from the germline sequence, so it may reflect a read error. The chain uses TRBV5-1 and TRBJ2-2; 7 nucleotides agree with TRBD1. Germline V gene lookup returns CDR1 SGHRS and CDR2 YFSETQ. The CDR3 is 14 residues long. The CDR3 loop reads CASSLGQPTGELFF. The CDR3 DNA sequence: TGTGCCAGCAGCTTGGGACAGCCCACCGGGGAGCTGTTTTTT. The whole variable domain, filled in from reference TRBV5-1 and TRBJ2-2, reads KAGVTQTPRYLIKTRGQQVTLSCSPISGHRSVSWYQQTPGQGLQFLFEYFSETQRNKGNFPGRFSGRQFSNSRSEMNVSTLELGDSALYLCASSLGQPTGELFFGEGSRLTVL.